The 18 T cell receptor beta chains below come from one sample, sequenced in a study of tumor-infiltrating lymphocytes in primary liver carcinoma. From 450 to 550 ng total RNA, TCR beta cDNA was generated with a primer in the constant region. Amplification in three nested multiplex PCR rounds with slightly modified ARM-PCR gave rise to TCR beta libraries. Use of TRBV1-TRBV30 forward primers with a C-beta reverse primer characterized the first two PCR rounds, which lasted around 9 cycles each. TCRdb re-derived calls from the multiplex PCR reads in MiXCR, one entry per CDR3 protein. The repertoire includes 100,000 or so distinct CDR3 sequences, roughly 80% of them detected once, and more than 15% sits in the top ten. Total RNA and DNA came together from approximately 22-30 mg of bulk tissue without cell sorting. Sequencing was carried out using liver tumor tissue from sampling region 3. The subset here: tumor region T3, left-lateral pole. The source of these receptors is a man aged 35 to 55 with primary liver carcinoma and hepatitis B virus infection.

Remarks on this clonotype: At one of its ends the junction is not consistent with the germline gene, which may arise from a read error. The chain employs TRBV12-3 or TRBV12-4 and TRBJ1-3; D remains ambiguous. The CDR3 is made up of 15 amino acids. The CDR3 here is CASRTAGFSGKTIYF. As DNA, the CDR3 is TGTGCCAGCAGAACCGCCGGCTTCTCTGGAAAGACCATATATTTT.

This clonotype was seen only once. A read error may account for a junction end that differs from germline. J is TRBJ1-2 and V is TRBV29-1, with D possibly matching TRBD1 (5 bases). Germline values: CDR1 SQVTM, CDR2 ANQGSEA. This CDR3 is 12 amino acids long. The CDR3 loop reads CSVAKEARGYAF. In DNA, the CDR3 is TGCAGCGTTGCAAAGGAGGCGCGGGGCTACGCCTTC.

On this clonotype itself: The CDR3 does not close with the conserved phenylalanine or tryptophan, likely indicating a read error. The rearrangement links TRBV29-1 to TRBJ2-7; 9 nucleotides match TRBD1. The CDR3 length is 14 residues. The germline CDR1 and CDR2 sequences are SQVTM and ANQGSEA. Losses at the gene ends were 6 bases for V and 6 bases for J; bases not matched to a gene: 12. In nucleotides, the CDR3 is TGCAGCGTACAAGTTACAGGGGGCGAGGGCGAGCAGTACGCT. Translation: CSVQVTGGEGEQYA.

This clonotype is labeled medium-sized. V usage is TRBV6-1 and J usage is TRBJ2-6; maybe TRBD1 (5 bases). V shed 2 bases and J shed 2 bases, with 10 bases lying between them. The CDR3 is 16 residues long. The germline V gene encodes CDR1 MNHNS and CDR2 SASEGT. CDR3 nucleotides: TGTGCCAGCAGTGAACAGGGTATGGCTGGGGCCAACGTCCTGACTTTC. Residues: CASSEQGMAGANVLTF.

The chain combines TRBV29-1 with TRBJ2-3, with a possible D match to TRBD1 (5 bases). The J call could be wrong; TRBJ1-5 is a better fit for the DNA end. Germline loops: CDR1 SQVTM, CDR2 ANQGSEA. This CDR3 region has 16 residues. The CDR3 sequence: CSVEGTSGASADTQHF. CDR3 nucleotide sequence: TGCAGCGTTGAAGGGACTAGCGGGGCCAGCGCAGATACGCAGCATTTT.

About this clonotype itself: Without the conserved terminal phenylalanine or tryptophan, this CDR3 likely stems from a read error. V usage is TRBV11-1 and J usage is TRBJ2-7; tentative D call: TRBD1 (6 bases). CDR1 is SGHAT, CDR2 FQDESV, per germline (reference sequence). The V and J ends lost 3 bases and 5 bases respectively, with 17 bases between them. The CDR3 is 15 residues long. CDR3 DNA sequence: TGTGCCAGCAGCTTTTCTGCCGGGACAACGAACGAGCAGTACATC. This gives the protein CASSFSAGTTNEQYI.

The table lists this clonotype with a count of one. The CDR3 end shows no conserved phenylalanine or tryptophan, and so a read error is likely. The DNA is omitted, as the CDR3 cannot be located on it reliably, and the CDR3 follows TCRdb's listing. The V gene is TRBV29-1, the J gene TRBJ2-7; TRBD2 is taken as the D call from the table, unchecked against the DNA. Looked up from germline, CDR1 is SQVTM and CDR2 is ANQGSEA. The CDR3 is 15 residues long, counting both termini. This CDR3 reads CSVALGLAGSYEQYI.

The CDR3 nucleotides read TGTGCCGGCGAGGAGGGACTAAGCAATGAGCGATTCTTC. Translated: CAGEEGLSNERFF. The rearrangement uses TRBV6-1 and TRBJ2-1; the match to TRBD2 covers 7 bases. Germline trimming cut 11 bases from V and 16 bases from J; bases unmatched to any gene: 20. Per germline, CDR1 MNHNS and CDR2 SASEGT. The CDR3 totals 13 residues.

The table lists this clonotype with a few counts. The junction and the germline gene differ at one end; a read error may be behind it. The chain couples TRBV5-5 to TRBJ1-6; no definite D call. The CDR3 spans 13 residues. Germline V gives CDR1 SGHKS, CDR2 YYEKEE (reference sequence). The CDR3 bases are TGTGCCAGCAGCTTGCGAGGTAATTCACCCCCCCACTTT. Protein sequence: CASSLRGNSPPHF.

Concerning this clonotype: An end of the junction does not agree with germline; a read error may underlie this. This rearrangement joins TRBV5-1 to TRBJ1-1; D is unclear. This CDR3 is built from 13 residues. CDR1 SGHRS and CDR2 YFSETQ come from the germline V gene. The CDR3 region is CASSRGLNTKAFF. The CDR3 region has the DNA TGCGCCAGCAGCCGGGGTTTAAATACTAAAGCATTCTTT.

Remarks on this clonotype: One junction end disagrees with the germline gene, perhaps due to a read error. This chain joins TRBV6-1 and TRBJ1-2; TRBD1 matches 8 bases. Germline V gives CDR1 MNHNS, CDR2 SASEGT. The CDR3 contains 12 residues. CDR3 coding DNA: TGTCCCAGCAGTGAAGGCAGGGGGCAGAACACCTTC. Amino acids: CPSSEGRGQNTF.

Note on this clonotype: Because the CDR3 is missing its conserved closing phenylalanine or tryptophan, this is likely a read error. V gene TRBV30 combines with J gene TRBJ1-5; 8 bases are a match to TRBD1. There are 17 residues in the CDR3. The germline gives CDR1 GTSNPN, CDR2 SVGIG (reference sequence). V lost 2 bases, J lost 7 bases, and 16 bases stayed unmatched. The CDR3 loop is CAWSRKQGVLIGQPQHL. The CDR3 DNA reads TGTGCCTGGAGTAGGAAACAGGGGGTCCTCATCGGGCAGCCCCAGCATTTA.

CDR3 nucleotides: TGCAGAGGTATACTAGCGGGAGGAGTAGAAACCGAGTACTTC. Amino acid sequence: CRGILAGGVETEYF. This sequence joins TRBV29-1 and TRBJ2-5, with 12 bases lining up with TRBD2. Per germline, CDR1 SQVTM and CDR2 ANQGSEA. The CDR3 runs to 14 residues.

To note about this clonotype: A read error may produce the germline difference seen at one junction end. The V gene is TRBV5-1, the J gene TRBJ2-1; TRBD2 agrees at 8 bases. Germline CDR1 SGHRS, CDR2 YFSETQ. The CDR3 covers 18 residues. The CDR3 here is CGSSLVGTRLAGYNEQFF. DNA for the CDR3: TGCGGCAGCAGCTTGGTAGGGACGCGCCTAGCGGGTTACAATGAGCAGTTCTTC. The whole variable domain, filled in from reference TRBV5-1 and TRBJ2-1, reads KAGVTQTPRYLIKTRGQQVTLSCSPISGHRSVSWYQQTPGQGLQFLFEYFSETQRNKGNFPGRFSGRQFSNSRSEMNVSTLELGDSALYLCGSSLVGTRLAGYNEQFFGPGTRLTVL.

Comment on this clonotype: At one end, the junction sequence differs from germline, possibly due to a read error. The chain is built from TRBV20-1 and TRBJ1-6; perhaps TRBD1 as D (6 bases). The CDR3 extends over 13 amino acids. CDR1 DFQATT and CDR2 SNEGSKA come from the germline V gene (reference sequence). For the CDR3, the DNA is TGCAGTACCGGGGCGGGACATAATTCACCCTTCCACTTT. Protein: CSTGAGHNSPFHF.

To note about this clonotype: Given the absence of the conserved phenylalanine or tryptophan at the CDR3 end, a read error is likely. The DNA is left out, because the CDR3 cannot be placed on it with certainty; the CDR3 is given as TCRdb lists it. The rearrangement uses TRBV6-5 and TRBJ2-3; the tabulated D call, TRBD2, remains unverified against the DNA. Counting both end residues, the CDR3 totals 17 amino acids. In germline, CDR1 is MNHEY, CDR2 SVGAGI. The CDR3 is CTSSRSLAGGSTDTQYY.

Details on this clonotype: The conserved phenylalanine or tryptophan is not found at the CDR3 terminus, so this likely reflects a read error. The chain joins TRBV6-1 to TRBJ2-5; 7 positions match TRBD2. J was trimmed by 1 base and V by 7 bases; bases with no gene match: 6. Germline V gene lookup returns CDR1 MNHNS and CDR2 SASEGT. The CDR3 is 14 residues long. CDR3 protein: CASIYGLVQETQYL. Written as DNA, the CDR3 is TGTGCCAGCATTTATGGACTAGTCCAAGAGACCCAGTACCTC.

Comment on this clonotype: This is likely a read error, given that the CDR3 carries no conserved phenylalanine or tryptophan at its end. The chain recombines TRBV6-2 or TRBV6-3 with TRBJ1-2; the D is unclear. CDR3 size: 16 residues. The germline gives CDR1 MNHEY, CDR2 SVGEGT. This CDR3 reads CVSSYPGVGSGGGYTY. CDR3 bases: TGTGTCAGCAGTTACCCCGGAGTGGGCTCCGGAGGTGGCTACACCTAC.